The clone carrying this T cell receptor (beta chain) was seen a handful of times. Its target is not known. This specimen belongs to a study of cytomegalovirus exposure and HLA in healthy donors. Study summary: Early on, a data release was issued that held tens of millions of unique TCRs from HLA-typed donors.

General study findings and limits: In a later analysis, HLA-associated beta chains showed higher expansion and lower generation probabilities than comparable chains. Among TCR sequences, most were rare, though some public TCRs appeared in many donors.

A multiplex PCR was run with 60 Vbeta primers and 13 Jbeta primers. Some clones are missing from TCRdb's copy, which holds only in-frame ones; the method was immunoSEQ multiplex PCR. The table has under 150,000 clones, 65% to 80% seen once. V lost 2 bases to trimming and J lost 3 bases; unmatched junction nucleotides: 7. The CDR3 sequence is 15 residues long. CDR1 and CDR2 from the germline V gene are MNHNS and SASEGT. The source of this sequence is a woman between 40 and 50 years old in good health and CMV-seronegative. V and J are TRBV6-1 and TRBJ2-7; 7 bases align to TRBD1. The material sequenced was PBMCs. The CDR3: CASSEMTGFIYEQYF. For the CDR3, the DNA is TGTGCCAGCAGTGAAATGACAGGGTTTATCTACGAGCAGTACTTC.